This is a list of T cell receptor beta chains from one sample in a study of blood T cell repertoires in COVID-19. Using immunoSEQ multiplex PCR, the repertoire was profiled, and TCRdb retains in-frame clones only, with some absent. The sample records about 220,000 clones, almost 85% being singletons. Sequencing was performed on peripheral blood. The receptor source for this set is a woman aged 70-85 years with COVID-19, enrolled during active disease. The CDR3 runs from the conserved cysteine through the conserved F or W. The D gene is left open where the match is weak. Expanded clones are given a class, and other clones once, few, many or no size at all.

CDR3aa | CDR3nt | d_gene | v_gene | abundance | j_gene
CASSYKRGADQETQYF | TGTGCCAGCAGTTATAAGCGGGGGGCCGATCAAGAGACCCAGTACTTC | TRBD2 | TRBV6-2/TRBV6-3 | - | TRBJ2-5
CASSLESSGLGTEAFF | TGTGCCAGCAGCTTAGAGAGTTCAGGGTTAGGGACTGAAGCTTTCTTT | - | TRBV11-3 | - | TRBJ1-1
CASSTPGLAGGTDTQYF | TGTGCCAGCAGCACACCGGGACTAGCGGGAGGCACAGATACGCAGTATTTT | TRBD2 | TRBV5-4 | once | TRBJ2-3
CASSLSGTSGYEQYF | TGTGCCAGCAGCCTCTCCGGGACTAGCGGCTACGAGCAGTACTTC | TRBD2 | TRBV5-4 | - | TRBJ2-7
CASSSPGQNTEAFF | TGCGCCAGCAGCAGTCCGGGACAGAACACTGAAGCTTTCTTT | - | TRBV5-1 | - | TRBJ1-1
CASSQVRGGRRYF | TGTGCCAGCAGCCAAGTGCGGGGGGGACGTAGGTATTTT | TRBD2 | TRBV14 | - | TRBJ2-3
CASSLYSGRGSGPYEQYF | TGTGCCAGCAGCCTTTATAGCGGGAGGGGCTCCGGTCCCTACGAGCAGTACTTC | TRBD2 | TRBV4-2 | - | TRBJ2-7
CASRAGTSITEAFF | TGTGCCAGCAGGGCCGGGACTTCCATCACTGAAGCTTTCTTT | - | TRBV11-3 | - | TRBJ1-1
CASSLRDRGLGEAFF | TGTGCCAGCAGTTTGCGGGACAGGGGGCTGGGTGAAGCTTTCTTT | TRBD1 | TRBV27 | - | TRBJ1-1
CASSGPPGSNQPQHF | TGTGCCAGCAGCGGCCCTCCGGGGAGCAATCAGCCCCAGCATTTT | - | TRBV9 | - | TRBJ1-5
CAGNRVGQPQHF | TGTGCCGGAAACAGGGTCGGGCAGCCCCAGCATTTT | - | TRBV19 | once | TRBJ1-5
CATAGQHNSPLHF | TGTGCCACCGCGGGACAGCATAATTCACCCCTCCACTTT | TRBD1 | TRBV15 | few | TRBJ1-6
CASRATNFRGSPLHF | TGTGCCAGCAGAGCGACCAACTTCAGGGGTTCACCCCTCCACTTT | - | TRBV6-4 | - | TRBJ1-6
CSVHGHFEAFF | TGCAGCGTTCATGGACACTTTGAAGCTTTCTTT | - | TRBV29-1 | - | TRBJ1-1
CASSFISRAAVF | TGTGCCAGCAGCTTCATCTCGCGGGCAGCCGTCTTC | - | TRBV7-2 | once | TRBJ2-7
CASSLDRNPSEQYF | TGTGCCAGCAGCTTGGACAGGAATCCAAGCGAGCAGTACTTC | TRBD1 | TRBV13 | - | TRBJ2-7
CASRRREGEKLFF | TGCGCCAGCAGGCGGAGGGAGGGTGAAAAACTGTTTTTT | - | TRBV5-1 | - | TRBJ1-4
CASILHIHEQFF | TGTGCCAGCATCTTGCACATACATGAGCAGTTCTTC | - | TRBV7-2 | - | TRBJ2-1
CASSVVPTGHTGELFF | TGTGCCAGCAGCGTAGTTCCGACAGGGCACACCGGGGAGCTGTTTTTT | TRBD1 | TRBV9 | - | TRBJ2-2
CASSQGHQTSSYGYTF | TGTGCCAGCAGCCAAGGTCATCAGACTTCCTCCTATGGCTACACCTTC | - | TRBV3-1/TRBV3-2 | - | TRBJ1-2
CASSYTSGGAYEQYF | TGTGCCAGCAGCTACACTAGCGGGGGGGCGTACGAGCAGTACTTC | TRBD2 | TRBV5-4 | - | TRBJ2-7
CASSTQGVVYQPQHF | TGTGCCAGTAGTACCCAGGGGGTAGTATATCAGCCCCAGCATTTT | TRBD1 | TRBV19 | - | TRBJ1-5
CASSYQTGNTEAFF | TGTGCCAGCAGTTACCAGACTGGCAACACTGAAGCTTTCTTT | - | TRBV6-5 | - | TRBJ1-1
CASSLDRGFRGYTQYF | TGTGCCAGCAGCTTAGATCGGGGATTCCGGGGATATACGCAGTATTTT | - | TRBV7-9 | - | TRBJ2-3
CASSWQGSTGTGIYNEQFF | TGTGCCAGCTCATGGCAAGGAAGTACGGGGACAGGGATTTACAATGAGCAGTTCTTC | TRBD1 | TRBV18 | - | TRBJ2-1
CASSEPRGGHTGELFF | TGTGCCAGCAGTGAACCCCGAGGGGGCCACACCGGGGAGCTGTTTTTT | TRBD1 | TRBV6-1 | - | TRBJ2-2
CASTYRDRDGTGELFF | TGCGCCAGCACCTACCGGGACAGGGATGGCACCGGGGAGCTGTTTTTT | TRBD1 | TRBV5-1 | - | TRBJ2-2
CASSELGANTEAFF | TGTGCCAGCAGTGAATTAGGGGCGAACACTGAAGCTTTCTTT | - | TRBV2 | - | TRBJ1-1
CASSVDGLFYEQYF | TGTGCCAGCAGCGTAGACGGTTTATTCTACGAGCAGTACTTC | - | TRBV9 | - | TRBJ2-7
CASSKILAGGNEQFF | TGTGCCAGCAGCAAAATCTTAGCGGGGGGGAATGAGCAGTTCTTC | TRBD2 | TRBV7-3 | - | TRBJ2-1
CASSESGQGYSPLHF | TGTGCCAGCAGTGAATCGGGACAGGGGTATTCACCCCTCCACTTT | TRBD1 | TRBV27 | - | TRBJ1-6
CASSQDVGFQGTQYF | TGTGCCAGCAGCCAAGATGTAGGGTTTCAGGGGACCCAGTACTTC | - | TRBV4-2 | - | TRBJ2-5
CASSRDRGIYNEQFF | TGTGCCAGCAGCCGTGACAGGGGGATTTACAATGAGCAGTTCTTC | TRBD1 | TRBV7-2 | once | TRBJ2-1
CASSPFRQVTYEQYF | TGTGCCAGCTCACCCTTTAGACAGGTTACCTACGAGCAGTACTTC | - | TRBV18 | - | TRBJ2-7
CASSVATTDSPLHF | TGTGCCAGCAGCGTAGCTACCACAGATTCACCCCTCCACTTT | - | TRBV9 | - | TRBJ1-6
CASSSRQDYSPLHF | TGTGCCAGCAGCTCCCGACAGGATTATTCACCCCTCCACTTT | - | TRBV11-3 | - | TRBJ1-6
CASSLARPQGEQFF | TGTGCCAGCAGCTTAGCGCGGCCTCAAGGTGAGCAGTTCTTC | - | TRBV7-2 | once | TRBJ2-1
CASSFGQSTDTQYF | TGTGCCAGCAGCTTCGGACAGAGCACAGATACGCAGTATTTT | - | TRBV5-6 | once | TRBJ2-3
CASSKTGTGNTIYF | TGTGCCAGCAGCAAGACAGGGACTGGAAACACCATATATTTT | TRBD1 | TRBV6-2/TRBV6-3 | few | TRBJ1-3
CASSTGWRGETQYF | TGTGCCAGCTCAACTGGGTGGCGGGGCGAGACCCAGTACTTC | - | TRBV6-5 | - | TRBJ2-5
CASSIALGLQGYTF | TGTGCCAGTAGTATCGCATTGGGCCTCCAAGGCTACACCTTC | - | TRBV19 | - | TRBJ1-2
CGRYNTGELFF | TGCGGGAGATATAACACCGGGGAGCTGTTTTTT | - | TRBV12-3/TRBV12-4 | - | TRBJ2-2
CASSRSRGGRTYNEQFF | TGTGCCAGCAGCCGTTCCCGCGGCGGGAGGACGTACAATGAGCAGTTCTTC | TRBD2 | TRBV7-2 | once | TRBJ2-1
CSARPTNEQFF | TGCAGTGCTAGACCTACCAATGAGCAGTTCTTC | - | TRBV20-1 | - | TRBJ2-1
CATGTSSNEQFF | TGTGCCACCGGGACTAGCAGCAATGAGCAGTTCTTC | TRBD2 | TRBV12-3/TRBV12-4 | - | TRBJ2-1
CASSIEAGYEAFF | TGTGCCAGTAGTATTGAGGCGGGGTATGAAGCTTTCTTT | - | TRBV19 | - | TRBJ1-1